The clone carrying this TCR beta chain was counted a few times. Its target is unknown. TCRdb recomputed calls from the 5' RACE reads with MiXCR, one row per CDR3 protein. The data contain 400,000 or so distinct CDR3 sequences, around 20% of them singletons. The sample is drawn from a study of T-cell memory formation after mild COVID-19. Germline CDR1 reads MNHEY; CDR2 reads SVGAGI. With V trimmed by 2 bases and J by 10 bases, 19 bases remained unmatched. The CDR3 sequence is 20 residues long. Study outcomes and limitations: Researchers could not confirm that second-wave clones peaking on day 37 targeted SARS-CoV-2. Some SARS-CoV-2-responding clones were already detected in memory before infection. While clones contracting from day 15 to 85 were balanced between CD4 and CD8, later expanders leaned CD4+.

The TCR comes from an adult woman who had mild COVID-19 (a few samples of this study predate the infection). Cell type and time point are not known. Source material: PBMCs or a T cell subset sorted from them (not recorded which). The V and J genes are TRBV6-5 and TRBJ1-6, with 11 nucleotides matching TRBD1. The CDR3 loop is CASSYEALPSGQGATSPLHF. The CDR3 region has the DNA TGTGCCAGCAGTTACGAAGCCCTACCCTCCGGACAGGGGGCAACCTCACCCCTCCACTTT.